The sequence of this T cell receptor beta chain was determined in a study of control samples from healthy donors and cancer patients. Profiled with immunoSEQ multiplex PCR; TCRdb holds only in-frame clones, not every one. Among 100,000 to 150,000 clones listed, just under 95% were seen once. Germline CDR1 reads SGHKS; CDR2 reads YYEKEE (reference sequence). This CDR3 is 16 amino acids long. Germline trimming cut 5 bases from V and 1 base from J; bases unmatched to any gene: 12. The chain combines TRBV5-5 with TRBJ2-7; the match to TRBD1 covers 7 bases. What was sequenced was blood. The receptor comes from a man between 18 and 29 years old in good health. Here the CDR3 DNA reads TGTGCCAGCAGGCCCACGGCTGGGGACAGATCCTACGAGCAGTACTTC. This encodes CASRPTAGDRSYEQYF.